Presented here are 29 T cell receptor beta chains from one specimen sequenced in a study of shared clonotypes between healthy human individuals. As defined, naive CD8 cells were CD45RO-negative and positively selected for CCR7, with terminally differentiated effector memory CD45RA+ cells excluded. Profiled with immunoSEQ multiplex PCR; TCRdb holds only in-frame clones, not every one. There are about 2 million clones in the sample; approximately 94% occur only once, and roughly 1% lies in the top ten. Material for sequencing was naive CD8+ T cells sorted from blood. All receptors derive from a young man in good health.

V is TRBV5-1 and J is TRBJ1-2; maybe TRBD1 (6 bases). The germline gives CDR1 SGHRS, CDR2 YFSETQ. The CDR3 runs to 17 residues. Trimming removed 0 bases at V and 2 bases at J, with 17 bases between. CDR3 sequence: CASSLASTGPVNYGYTF. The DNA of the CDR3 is TGCGCCAGCAGCTTGGCCAGCACAGGGCCCGTGAACTATGGCTACACCTTC.

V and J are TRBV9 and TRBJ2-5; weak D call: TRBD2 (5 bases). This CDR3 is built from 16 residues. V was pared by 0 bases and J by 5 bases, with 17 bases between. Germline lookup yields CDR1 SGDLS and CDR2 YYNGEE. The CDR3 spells CASSVDTRVDRETQYF. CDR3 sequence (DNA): TGTGCCAGCAGCGTAGATACGAGGGTCGATAGGGAGACCCAGTACTTC.

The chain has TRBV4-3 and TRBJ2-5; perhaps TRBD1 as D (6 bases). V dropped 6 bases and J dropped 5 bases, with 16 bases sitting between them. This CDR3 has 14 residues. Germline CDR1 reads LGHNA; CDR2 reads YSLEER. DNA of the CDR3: TGCGCCAGCAGTTACGACAGGCGCTCCGAGACCCAGTACTTC. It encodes CASSYDRRSETQYF.

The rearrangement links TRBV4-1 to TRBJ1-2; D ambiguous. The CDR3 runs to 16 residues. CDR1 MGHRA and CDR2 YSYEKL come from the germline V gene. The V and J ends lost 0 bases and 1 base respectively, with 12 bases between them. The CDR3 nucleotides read TGCGCCAGCAGCCAAGAAGAGACAATGATTAACTATGGCTACACCTTC. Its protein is CASSQEETMINYGYTF.

In DNA, the CDR3 is TGTGCCAGCAGCCTCGGGGAGGAGGCAAAGGAAAAACTGTTTTTT. Translating it yields CASSLGEEAKEKLFF. The chain has TRBV7-9 and TRBJ1-4; the D is unclear. This CDR3 spans 15 amino acids. Trimming removed 5 bases at V and 8 bases at J, with 18 bases between. Germline CDR1 and CDR2: SEHNR and FQNEAQ (reference sequence).

The CDR3: CASSRGLAELYEQYF. CDR3 coding DNA: TGTGCCAGCAGCCGAGGACTAGCGGAATTGTACGAGCAGTACTTC. V gene TRBV7-9 combines with J gene TRBJ2-5, with 10 bases that match TRBD2. The DNA end is more similar to TRBJ2-7, so the J call may be wrong. CDR1 and CDR2 (germline): SEHNR, FQNEAQ (reference sequence). The length of the CDR3 is 15 residues.

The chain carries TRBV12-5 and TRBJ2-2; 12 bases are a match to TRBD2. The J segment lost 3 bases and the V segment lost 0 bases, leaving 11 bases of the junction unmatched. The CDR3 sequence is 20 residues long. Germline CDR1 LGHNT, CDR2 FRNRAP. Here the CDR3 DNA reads TGTGCTAGTGGTTTGGTAGAGGTCGAGGGACTAGCGGGTGACACCGGGGAGCTGTTTTTT. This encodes CASGLVEVEGLAGDTGELFF.

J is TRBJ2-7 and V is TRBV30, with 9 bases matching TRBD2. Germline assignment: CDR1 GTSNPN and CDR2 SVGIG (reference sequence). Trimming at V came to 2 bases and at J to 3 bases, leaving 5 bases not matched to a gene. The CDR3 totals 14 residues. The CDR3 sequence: CAWSPGGGVYEQYF. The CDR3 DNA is TGTGCCTGGAGTCCCGGCGGGGGGGTCTACGAGCAGTACTTC.

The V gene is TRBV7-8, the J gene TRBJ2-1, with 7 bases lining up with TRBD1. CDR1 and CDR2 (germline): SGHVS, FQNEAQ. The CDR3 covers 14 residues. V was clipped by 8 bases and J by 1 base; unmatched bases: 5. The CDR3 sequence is CASQDRVSYNEQFF. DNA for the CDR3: TGTGCCAGCCAAGACAGGGTTTCCTACAATGAGCAGTTCTTC.

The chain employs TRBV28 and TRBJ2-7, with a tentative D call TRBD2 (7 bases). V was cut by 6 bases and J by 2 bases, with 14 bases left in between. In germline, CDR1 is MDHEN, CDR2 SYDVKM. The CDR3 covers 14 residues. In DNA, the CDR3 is TGTGCCAGCAGGTTAGGGGGGGAAACCTACGAGCAGTACTTC. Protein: CASRLGGETYEQYF. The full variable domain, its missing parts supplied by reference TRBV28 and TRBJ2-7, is DVKVTQSSRYLVKRTGEKVFLECVQDMDHENMFWYRQDPGLGLRLIYFSYDVKMKEKGDIPEGYSVSREKKERFSLILESASTNQTSMYLCASRLGGETYEQYFGPGTRLTVT.

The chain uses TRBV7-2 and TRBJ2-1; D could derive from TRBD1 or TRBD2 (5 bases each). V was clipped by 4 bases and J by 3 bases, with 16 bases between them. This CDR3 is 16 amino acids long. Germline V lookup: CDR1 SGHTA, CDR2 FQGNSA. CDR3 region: CASSSPGTFLYNEQFF. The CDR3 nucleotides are TGTGCCAGCAGCTCCCCGGGGACCTTTCTCTACAATGAGCAGTTCTTC.

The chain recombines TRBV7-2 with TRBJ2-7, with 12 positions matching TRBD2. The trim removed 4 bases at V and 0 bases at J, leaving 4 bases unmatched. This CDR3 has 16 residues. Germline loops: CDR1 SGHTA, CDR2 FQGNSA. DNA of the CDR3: TGTGCCAGCAGCTCCGGACTAGCGGGGCCCTCCTACGAGCAGTACTTC. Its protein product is CASSSGLAGPSYEQYF. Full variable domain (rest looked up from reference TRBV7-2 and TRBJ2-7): GAGVSQSPSNKVTEKGKDVELRCDPISGHTALYWYRQSLGQGLEFLIYFQGNSAPDKSGLPSDRFSAERTGGSVSTLTIQRTQQEDSAVYLCASSSGLAGPSYEQYFGPGTRLTVT.

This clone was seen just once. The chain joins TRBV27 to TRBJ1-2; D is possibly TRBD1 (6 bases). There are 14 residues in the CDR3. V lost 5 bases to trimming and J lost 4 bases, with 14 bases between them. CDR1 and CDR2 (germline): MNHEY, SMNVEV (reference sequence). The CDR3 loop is CASSTTGILYGYTF. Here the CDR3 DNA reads TGTGCCAGCAGTACTACAGGGATTCTCTATGGCTACACCTTC.

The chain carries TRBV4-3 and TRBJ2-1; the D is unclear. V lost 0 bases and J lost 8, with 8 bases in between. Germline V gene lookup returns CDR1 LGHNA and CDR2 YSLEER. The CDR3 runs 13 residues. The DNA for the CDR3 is TGCGCCAGCAGCCAAGAAGTAAAGGATGAGCAGTTCTTC. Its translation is CASSQEVKDEQFF.

The CDR3 loop is CASSLAVGLAFQETQYF. The CDR3 DNA is TGTGCCAGCAGCTTAGCCGTCGGACTAGCGTTCCAAGAGACCCAGTACTTC. This chain links TRBV11-2 with TRBJ2-5; 9 bases align to TRBD2. This CDR3 contains 17 residues. J gave up 1 base and V 1 base, and 7 bases lay outside the gene matches. Germline CDR1 is SGHAT and CDR2 is FQNNGV.

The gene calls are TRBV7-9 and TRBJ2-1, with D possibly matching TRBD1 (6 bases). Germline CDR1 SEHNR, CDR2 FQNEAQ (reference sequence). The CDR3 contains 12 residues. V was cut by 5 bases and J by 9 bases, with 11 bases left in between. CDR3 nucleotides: TGTGCCAGCAGCCCAACAGGGAGTGAGCAGTTCTTC. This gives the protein CASSPTGSEQFF. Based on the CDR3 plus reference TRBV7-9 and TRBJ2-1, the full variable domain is DTGVSQNPRHKITKRGQNVTFRCDPISEHNRLYWYRQTLGQGPEFLTYFQNEAQLEKSRLLSDRFSAERPKGSFSTLEIQRTEQGDSAMYLCASSPTGSEQFFGPGTRLTVL.

CDR3 amino acids: CASSLTVAGGTDTQYF. CDR3 in DNA: TGTGCCAGCAGCTTAACCGTGGCGGGGGGCACAGATACGCAGTATTTT. The chain combines TRBV13 with TRBJ2-3; 7 nucleotides match TRBD2. This CDR3 contains 16 residues. J gave up 1 base and V 2 bases, and 6 bases lay outside the gene matches. Germline lookup yields CDR1 PRHDT and CDR2 FYEKMQ (reference sequence).

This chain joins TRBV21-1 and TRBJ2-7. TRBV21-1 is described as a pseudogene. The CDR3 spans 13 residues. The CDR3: CAVQKERVGEQYF. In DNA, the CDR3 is TGTGCCGTGCAAAAAGAAAGGGTGGGGGAGCAGTACTTC.

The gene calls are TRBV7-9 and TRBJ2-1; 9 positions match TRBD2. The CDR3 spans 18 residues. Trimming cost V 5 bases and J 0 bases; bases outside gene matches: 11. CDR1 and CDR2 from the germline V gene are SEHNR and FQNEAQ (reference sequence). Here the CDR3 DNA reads TGTGCCAGCAGCACCTATAGCGGGAGCCATCCCTCCTACAATGAGCAGTTCTTC. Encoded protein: CASSTYSGSHPSYNEQFF.

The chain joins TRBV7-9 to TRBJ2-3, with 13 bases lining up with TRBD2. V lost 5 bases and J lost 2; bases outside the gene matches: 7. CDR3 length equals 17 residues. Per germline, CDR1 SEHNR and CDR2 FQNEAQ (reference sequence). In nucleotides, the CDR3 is TGTGCCAGCAGCCCAATACTAGCGGGGGGGAACACAGATACGCAGTATTTT. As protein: CASSPILAGGNTDTQYF.

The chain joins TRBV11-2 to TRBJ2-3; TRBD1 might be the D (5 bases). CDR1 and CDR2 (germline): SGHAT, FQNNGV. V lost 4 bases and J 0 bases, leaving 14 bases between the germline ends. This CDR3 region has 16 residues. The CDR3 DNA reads TGTGCCAGCAGCTCCTTGGGGCGTCTTAGCACAGATACGCAGTATTTT. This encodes CASSSLGRLSTDTQYF.

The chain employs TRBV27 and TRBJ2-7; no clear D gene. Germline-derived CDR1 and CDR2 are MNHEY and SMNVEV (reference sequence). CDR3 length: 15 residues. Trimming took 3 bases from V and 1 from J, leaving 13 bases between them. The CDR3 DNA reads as TGTGCCAGCAGTTTCAACCCCACACCTTCCTACGAGCAGTACTTC. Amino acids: CASSFNPTPSYEQYF.

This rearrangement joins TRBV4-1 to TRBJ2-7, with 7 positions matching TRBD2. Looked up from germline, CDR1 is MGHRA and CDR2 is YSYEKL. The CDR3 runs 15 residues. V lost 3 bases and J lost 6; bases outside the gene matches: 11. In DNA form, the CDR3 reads TGCGCCAGCAGCCAGATGGCGGGAGCTCCTTCCGAGCAGTACTTC. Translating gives CASSQMAGAPSEQYF.

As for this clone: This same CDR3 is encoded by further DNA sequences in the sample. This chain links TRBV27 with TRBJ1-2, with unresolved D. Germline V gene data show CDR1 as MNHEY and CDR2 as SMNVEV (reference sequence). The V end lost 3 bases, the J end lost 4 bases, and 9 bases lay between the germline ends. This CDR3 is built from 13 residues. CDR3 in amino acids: CASSFGPSYGYTF. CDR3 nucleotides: TGTGCCAGCAGTTTTGGACCGTCCTATGGCTACACCTTC.

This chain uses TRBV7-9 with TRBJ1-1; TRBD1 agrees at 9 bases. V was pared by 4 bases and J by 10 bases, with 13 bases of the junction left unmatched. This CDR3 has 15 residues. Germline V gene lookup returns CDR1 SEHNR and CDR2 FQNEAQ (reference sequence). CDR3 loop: CASSSPGTGFLGAFF. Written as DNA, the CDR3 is TGTGCCAGCAGCTCCCCCGGGACAGGGTTTTTGGGAGCTTTCTTT.

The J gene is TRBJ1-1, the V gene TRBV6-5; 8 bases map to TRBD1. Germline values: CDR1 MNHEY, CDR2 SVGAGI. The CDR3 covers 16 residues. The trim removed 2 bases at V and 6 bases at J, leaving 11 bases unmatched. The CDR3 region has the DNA TGTGCCAGCAGTTACGGACAGGGACGGTGGGACGCTGAAGCTTTCTTT. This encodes CASSYGQGRWDAEAFF.

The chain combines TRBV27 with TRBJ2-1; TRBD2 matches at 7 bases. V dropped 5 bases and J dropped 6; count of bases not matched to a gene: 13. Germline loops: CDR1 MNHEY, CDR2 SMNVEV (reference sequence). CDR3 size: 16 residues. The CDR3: CASSPFVGGPSNEQFF. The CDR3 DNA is TGTGCCAGCAGTCCCTTTGTGGGAGGGCCTAGCAATGAGCAGTTCTTC.

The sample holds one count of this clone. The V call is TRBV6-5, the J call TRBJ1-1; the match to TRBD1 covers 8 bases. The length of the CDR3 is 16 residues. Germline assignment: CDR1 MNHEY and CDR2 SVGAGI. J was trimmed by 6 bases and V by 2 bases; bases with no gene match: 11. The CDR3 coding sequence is TGTGCCAGCAGTTACGACCCGGACAGGGAAATACCTGAAGCTTTCTTT. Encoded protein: CASSYDPDREIPEAFF.

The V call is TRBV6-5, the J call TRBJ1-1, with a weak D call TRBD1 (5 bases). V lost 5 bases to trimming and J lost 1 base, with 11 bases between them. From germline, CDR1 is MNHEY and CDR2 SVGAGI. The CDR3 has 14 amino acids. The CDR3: CASSMWGKNTEAFF. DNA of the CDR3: TGTGCCAGCAGTATGTGGGGGAAGAACACTGAAGCTTTCTTT.